The 12 T cell receptor beta chains listed next were all sequenced from one sample in a study of cytomegalovirus exposure and HLA in healthy donors. The primer mix had 60 Vbeta and 13 Jbeta primers. Assay: immunoSEQ multiplex PCR; the TCRdb copy retains only in-frame clones and omits some. This sample carries about 160,000 clones, roughly 75% of them seen once, and the ten largest clones take around 2.5%. The sequencing input was PBMCs. These receptors were obtained from a female donor in good health and CMV-seronegative.

The chain links TRBV2 to TRBJ2-6; perhaps TRBD2 as D (5 bases). V dropped 2 bases and J dropped 0 bases, with 5 bases sitting between them. This CDR3 has 15 residues. Germline V gene lookup returns CDR1 SNHLY and CDR2 FYNNEI. The chain's CDR3 is CASSERDSGANVLTF. The CDR3 nucleotides read TGTGCCAGCAGTGAACGGGACTCTGGGGCCAACGTCCTGACTTTC.

This clone was picked up one time. This sequence joins TRBV13 and TRBJ2-3; TRBD2 matches at 11 bases. The CDR3 is 17 residues long. V lost 0 bases, J lost 3 bases, and 5 bases stayed unmatched. In germline, CDR1 is PRHDT, CDR2 FYEKMQ (reference sequence). CDR3 sequence: CASSLGPTSGRTDTQYF. CDR3 DNA sequence: TGTGCCAGCAGCTTAGGCCCTACTAGCGGGAGAACAGATACGCAGTATTTT.

The rearrangement links TRBV29-1 to TRBJ1-5; weak D call: TRBD1 (6 bases). This CDR3 has 14 residues. CDR1 is SQVTM, CDR2 ANQGSEA, per germline. The V end lost 4 bases, the J end lost 1 base, and 11 bases lay between the germline ends. The DNA for the CDR3 is TGCAGCGTTGCAGGGGATGGAAGCAATCAGCCCCAGCATTTT. Its protein is CSVAGDGSNQPQHF.

In this sample, this clone turned up once. Other DNA sequences of this sample code for an identical CDR3. The chain has TRBV7-2 and TRBJ1-5, with a tentative D call TRBD1 (5 bases). CDR3 length equals 14 residues. Germline CDR1 reads SGHTA; CDR2 reads FQGNSA. V was clipped by 3 bases and J by 3 bases, with 9 bases between them. DNA for the CDR3: TGTGCCAGCAGCTTCCTAGGGGTCAATCAGCCCCAGCATTTT. It codes for CASSFLGVNQPQHF.

Turning to this clone: The CDR3 carries no conserved terminal phenylalanine or tryptophan, so it likely arises from a read error. This chain connects TRBV6-5 to TRBJ1-1; no definite D call. The germline V and J ends were trimmed by 6 bases and 4 bases, with 12 bases remaining between them. Germline V gives CDR1 MNHEY, CDR2 SVGAGI. The CDR3 runs 13 residues. The CDR3 nucleotides are TGTGCCAGCAGCGCCAGGCAAGGCACTGAAGCTTTCTCT. It translates to CASSARQGTEAFS.

The chain carries TRBV9 and TRBJ2-3; the D gene is possibly TRBD2 (5 bases). This CDR3 comprises 15 residues. The V end lost 0 bases, the J end lost 3 bases, and 11 bases lay between the germline ends. Germline lookup yields CDR1 SGDLS and CDR2 YYNGEE. The CDR3 spells CASSVEPRGTDTQYF. The CDR3 coding sequence is TGTGCCAGCAGCGTAGAGCCTCGAGGGACAGATACGCAGTATTTT.

The J gene is TRBJ2-5, the V gene TRBV4-2, with a possible D match to TRBD2 (5 bases). Germline V gives CDR1 LGHNA, CDR2 YNFKEQ. Trimming pared 1 base from V and 2 bases from J, leaving 5 bases between. CDR3 length equals 13 residues. The CDR3 spells CASSQGLQETQYF. DNA for the CDR3: TGTGCCAGCAGCCAAGGACTACAAGAGACCCAGTACTTC.

This chain uses TRBV4-2 with TRBJ2-5; 8 positions match TRBD1. There are 19 residues in the CDR3. Germline trimming cut 1 base from V and 2 bases from J; bases unmatched to any gene: 15. CDR1 LGHNA and CDR2 YNFKEQ come from the germline V gene. The CDR3: CASSQGERTGRPHQETQYF. The CDR3 nucleotides read TGTGCCAGCAGCCAAGGGGAGCGGACAGGGCGACCGCATCAAGAGACCCAGTACTTC.

This chain connects TRBV19 to TRBJ1-5; D perhaps matches TRBD1 (5 bases). The CDR3 length is 14 residues. CDR1 and CDR2 from the germline V gene are LNHDA and SQIVND (reference sequence). V was pared by 1 base and J by 4 bases, with 8 bases between. The CDR3 protein is CASSIGQMNQPQHF. The CDR3 coding sequence is TGTGCCAGTAGTATAGGACAGATGAATCAGCCCCAGCATTTT.

J is TRBJ2-4 and V is TRBV19, with 14 bases that match TRBD2. CDR3 size: 16 residues. The V segment lost 5 bases and the J segment 6 bases; nucleotides outside the gene matches: 6. From germline, CDR1 is LNHDA and CDR2 SQIVND (reference sequence). In DNA form, the CDR3 reads TGTGCCAGTAGTCTGTGGACTAGCGGGGGGCTAAACATTCAGTACTTC. Its translation: CASSLWTSGGLNIQYF.

The gene calls are TRBV28 and TRBJ1-1, with D unclear. Per the germline V gene, CDR1 is MDHEN and CDR2 is SYDVKM. V was trimmed by 7 bases and J by 1 base, leaving 13 bases between them. The CDR3 has 14 amino acids. The CDR3 region is CASTSPQRNTEAFF. The CDR3 nucleotides are TGTGCCAGCACCTCGCCGCAGCGGAACACTGAAGCTTTCTTT. Full variable domain (missing parts from reference TRBV28 and TRBJ1-1): DVKVTQSSRYLVKRTGEKVFLECVQDMDHENMFWYRQDPGLGLRLIYFSYDVKMKEKGDIPEGYSVSREKKERFSLILESASTNQTSMYLCASTSPQRNTEAFFGQGTRLTVV.

The chain recombines TRBV12-5 with TRBJ2-2; 9 bases match TRBD2. Germline values: CDR1 LGHNT, CDR2 FRNRAP. V dropped 6 bases and J dropped 8; count of bases not matched to a gene: 13. The CDR3 length is 16 residues. CDR3 protein: CASGLTSGPLRGELFF. The CDR3 nucleotides read TGTGCTAGTGGCCTAACTAGCGGGCCTCTGAGGGGGGAGCTGTTTTTT.